Here is one T cell receptor (beta chain) with its context. This clone's antigen is unknown. One base away there is no much larger clone; base qualities are not given. This record belongs to a study of cytomegalovirus exposure and HLA in healthy donors (dated by TCRdb to the late 2010s). Background for the entire study: According to a later analysis, the 120 or so validation repertoires were produced on the same platform as the 666 repertoires of the first cohort. To predict cytomegalovirus infection status, the study brought together high-throughput TCR immunosequencing, statistical association of individual TCRs with disease status, and machine learning. Along with the roughly 670-subject first cohort, a separate validation cohort of over a hundred different subjects was used. The aim of the study was to test whether cataloging public T cell receptors could identify signatures of past pathogen exposure. Paper-wide results and their limitations: In vitro tests confirmed that a few of the cytomegalovirus-associated TCR beta chains recognize cytomegalovirus antigens. The validation cohort had no HLA typing available for a later analysis, so co-occurrence within that cohort was assessed over all 120 or so repertoires. In both the original and validation cohorts, the classifier was reported to diagnose cytomegalovirus status with high specificity and sensitivity. Most TCR sequences were seen in very few donors, while some public TCRs were found in many individuals. According to the authors, the approach could potentially be generalized to other disease states and immunological phenotypes. Of the cluster scores, 85% to 95% were above 0 in a later analysis, which found that TCRs clustered in the first cohort also tended to co-occur in the 95 to 150 validation repertoires. A total of roughly 160 TCR beta chains were listed by the study as associated with cytomegalovirus.

Libraries were built with the immunoSEQ multiplex PCR assay. Concerning the study's data processing: To diagnose cytomegalovirus status from the catalog of TCR beta chain sequences, a statistical classification framework was built. This immuneACCESS table, as held by TCRdb, lists in-frame sequences with V and J called but not all clones. Of the missing ones, under half trace to an unresolved V gene in checked studies; the others have no known cause. V, J and clone size derive from that table, while D and trimming were established from the DNA sequence. The sample profile shows about 79,000 clones; under 95% of them were found once. The top ten hold less than 4% of the sample. Separate from the approximately 670-subject first cohort, the validation cohort of 90 to 150 subjects was the group to which the donors belonged. The germline V gene (reference sequence) sets CDR1 to LNHNV and CDR2 to YYDKDF. V ends up 0 bases short and J 5 bases short, with an unmatched junction base count of 6. The CDR3, cysteine through phenylalanine, is 15 amino acids long. Only CDR3 DNA is held: 45 bases, read in frame from base 1.

Sequenced material: PBMCs. This TCR derives from a woman in her 30s in good health and CMV-seronegative. Recombination linked TRBV15 to TRBJ2-5; TRBD1 matches 7 bases in the middle. Here the CDR3 is given as CATSRDLTGKETQYF. The DNA sequence is TGTGCCACCAGCAGAGATTTGACAGGGAAGGAGACCCAGTACTTC.